This T cell receptor beta chain stems from a study of cytomegalovirus exposure and HLA in healthy donors. Study information: Inside one of the first data releases sat around 80 million unique TCRs taken from HLA-typed donors. Findings and caveats of the study: A later examination showed that TCR association rates differed by HLA locus, with DRB1 most and HLA-C fewest. Productive status was seen about 87% or about 30% of the time for most TCR beta V segments in an earlier analysis.

PCR primers comprised 60 Vbeta and 13 Jbeta primers. Sequencing used immunoSEQ multiplex PCR; TCRdb keeps in-frame clones, though not all of them. The repertoire consists of about 130,000 clones, with 80% occurring once and the leading ten covering over 3%. CDR1 is SGHTA, CDR2 FQGNSA, per germline. The CDR3 runs 15 residues. V shed 1 base, J shed 3 bases, and the junction held 4 bases outside the gene matches. Regarding this clone: Its cognate antigen is unknown.

The chain links TRBV7-2 to TRBJ2-7; 9 bases fit TRBD2. The specimen was PBMCs. This clonotype was obtained from a woman aged 40 to 55 in good health and CMV-seronegative. In DNA, the CDR3 is TGTGCCAGCAGCTTAGAGGATAGCGGGAGCTACGAGCAGTACTTC. Protein sequence: CASSLEDSGSYEQYF.